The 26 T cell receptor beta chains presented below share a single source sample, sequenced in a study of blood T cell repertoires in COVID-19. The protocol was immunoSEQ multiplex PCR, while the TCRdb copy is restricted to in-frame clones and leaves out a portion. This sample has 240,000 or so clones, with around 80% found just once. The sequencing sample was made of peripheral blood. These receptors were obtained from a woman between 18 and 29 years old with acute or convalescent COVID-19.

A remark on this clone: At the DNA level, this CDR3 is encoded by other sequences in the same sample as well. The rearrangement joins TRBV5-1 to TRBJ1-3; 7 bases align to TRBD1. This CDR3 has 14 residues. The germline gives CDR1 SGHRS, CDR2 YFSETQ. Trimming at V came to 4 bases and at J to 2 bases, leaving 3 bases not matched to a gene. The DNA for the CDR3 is TGCGCCAGCAGCCCGGGGACAGCTGGAAACACCATATATTTT. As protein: CASSPGTAGNTIYF.

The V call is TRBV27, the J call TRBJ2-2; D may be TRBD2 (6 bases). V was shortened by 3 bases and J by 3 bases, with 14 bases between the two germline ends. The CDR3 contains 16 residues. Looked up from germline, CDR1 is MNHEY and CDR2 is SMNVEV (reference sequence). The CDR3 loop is CASSLGGLAHTGELFF. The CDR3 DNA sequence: TGTGCCAGCAGTTTGGGAGGACTCGCACACACCGGGGAGCTGTTTTTT.

The CDR3 loop reads CASSPQTGDGEKLFF. Here the CDR3 DNA reads TGTGCCAGCAGCCCCCAGACAGGGGACGGTGAAAAACTGTTTTTT. The genes are TRBV7-2 and TRBJ1-4; TRBD1 aligns across 8 bases. V shed 5 bases, J shed 7 bases, and the junction held 9 bases outside the gene matches. Germline CDR1 is SGHTA and CDR2 is FQGNSA. This CDR3 region has 15 residues.

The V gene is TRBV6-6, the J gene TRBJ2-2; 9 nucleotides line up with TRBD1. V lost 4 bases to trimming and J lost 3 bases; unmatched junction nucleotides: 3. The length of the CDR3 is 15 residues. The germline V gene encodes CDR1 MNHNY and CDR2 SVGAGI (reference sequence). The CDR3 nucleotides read TGTGCCAGCAGTTCCGGGACAGGGTACACCGGGGAGCTGTTTTTT. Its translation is CASSSGTGYTGELFF.

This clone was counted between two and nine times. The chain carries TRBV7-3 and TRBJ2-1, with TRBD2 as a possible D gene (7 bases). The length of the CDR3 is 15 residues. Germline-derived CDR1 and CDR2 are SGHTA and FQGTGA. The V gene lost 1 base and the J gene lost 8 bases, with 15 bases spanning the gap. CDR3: CASSLINGRGHEQFF. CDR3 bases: TGTGCCAGCAGCTTAATTAACGGGCGGGGGCATGAGCAGTTCTTC.

CDR3 DNA sequence: TGTGCCAGCAGGGCGGGATGGCGCAATGATGAGCAGTTCTTC. This gives the protein CASRAGWRNDEQFF. The V call is TRBV3-1 (or the pseudogene TRBV3-2), the J call TRBJ2-1, with D tentatively TRBD2 (6 bases). Germline CDR1 and CDR2: LGHDT and YNNKEL (reference sequence). The V gene lost 6 bases and the J gene lost 8 bases, with 17 bases spanning the gap. The CDR3 is 14 amino acids.

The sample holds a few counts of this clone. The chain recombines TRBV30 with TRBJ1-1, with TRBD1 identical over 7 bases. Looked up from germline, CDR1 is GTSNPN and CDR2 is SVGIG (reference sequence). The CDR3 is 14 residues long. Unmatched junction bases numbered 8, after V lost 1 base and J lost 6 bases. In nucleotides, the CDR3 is TGTGCCTGGAGTGCCGGAGGGGGCTGGTCTGAAGCTTTCTTT. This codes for CAWSAGGGWSEAFF.

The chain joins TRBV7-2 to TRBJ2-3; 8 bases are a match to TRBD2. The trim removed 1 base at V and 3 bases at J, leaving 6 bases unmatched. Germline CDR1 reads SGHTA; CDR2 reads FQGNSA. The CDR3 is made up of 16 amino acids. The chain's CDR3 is CASSLDFAGGTDTQYF. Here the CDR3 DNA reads TGTGCCAGCAGCTTAGACTTCGCGGGAGGTACAGATACGCAGTATTTT.

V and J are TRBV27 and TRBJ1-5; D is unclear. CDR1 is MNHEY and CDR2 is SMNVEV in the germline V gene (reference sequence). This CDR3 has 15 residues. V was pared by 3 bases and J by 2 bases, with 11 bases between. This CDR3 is CASSFREGGNQPQHF. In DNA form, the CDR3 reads TGTGCCAGCAGTTTCCGGGAAGGAGGCAATCAGCCCCAGCATTTT.

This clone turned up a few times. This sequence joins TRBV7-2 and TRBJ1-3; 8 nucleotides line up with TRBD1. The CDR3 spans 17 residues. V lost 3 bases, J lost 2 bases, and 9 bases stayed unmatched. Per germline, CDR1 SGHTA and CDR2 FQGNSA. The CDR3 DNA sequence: TGTGCCAGCAGCTTCCAATCAGCACAGGGGGCTGGAAACACCATATATTTT. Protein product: CASSFQSAQGAGNTIYF.

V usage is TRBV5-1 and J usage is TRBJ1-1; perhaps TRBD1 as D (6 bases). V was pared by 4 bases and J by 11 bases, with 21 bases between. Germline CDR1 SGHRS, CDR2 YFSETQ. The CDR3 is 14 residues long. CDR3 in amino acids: CASSLRTAESEAFF. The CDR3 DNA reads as TGCGCCAGCAGCCTAAGGACAGCCGAAAGTGAGGCTTTCTTT.

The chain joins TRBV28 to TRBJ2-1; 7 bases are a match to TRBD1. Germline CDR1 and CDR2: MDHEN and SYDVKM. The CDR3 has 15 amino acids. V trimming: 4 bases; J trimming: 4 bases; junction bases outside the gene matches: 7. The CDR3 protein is CASSSAWDRYNEQFF. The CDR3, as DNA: TGTGCCAGCAGTTCAGCTTGGGACAGATACAATGAGCAGTTCTTC.

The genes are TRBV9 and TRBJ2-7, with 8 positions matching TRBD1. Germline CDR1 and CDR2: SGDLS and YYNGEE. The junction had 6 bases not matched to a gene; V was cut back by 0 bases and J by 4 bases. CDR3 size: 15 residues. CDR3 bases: TGTGCCAGCAGCGTAGGCCAGGGGGCCAGTTACGAGCAGTACTTC. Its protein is CASSVGQGASYEQYF.

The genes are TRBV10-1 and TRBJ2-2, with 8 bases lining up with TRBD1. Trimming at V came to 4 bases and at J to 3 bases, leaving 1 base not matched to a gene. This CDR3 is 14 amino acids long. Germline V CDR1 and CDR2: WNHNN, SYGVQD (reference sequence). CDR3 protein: CASSAGQDTGELFF. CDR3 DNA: TGCGCCAGCAGTGCGGGACAGGACACCGGGGAGCTGTTTTTT.

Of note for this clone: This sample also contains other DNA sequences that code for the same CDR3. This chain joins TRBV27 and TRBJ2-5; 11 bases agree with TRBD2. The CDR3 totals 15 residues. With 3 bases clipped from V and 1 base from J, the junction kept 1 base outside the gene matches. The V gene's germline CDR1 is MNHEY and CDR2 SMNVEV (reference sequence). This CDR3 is CASSLLAGGQETQYF. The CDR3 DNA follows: TGTGCCAGCAGTTTGCTAGCGGGAGGCCAAGAGACCCAGTACTTC.

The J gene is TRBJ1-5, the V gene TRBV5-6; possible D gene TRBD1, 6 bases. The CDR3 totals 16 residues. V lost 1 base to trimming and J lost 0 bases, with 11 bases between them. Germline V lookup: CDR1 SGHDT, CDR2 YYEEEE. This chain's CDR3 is CASSLTGIYSNQPQHF. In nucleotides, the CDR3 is TGTGCCAGCAGCTTGACAGGGATCTATAGCAATCAGCCCCAGCATTTT.

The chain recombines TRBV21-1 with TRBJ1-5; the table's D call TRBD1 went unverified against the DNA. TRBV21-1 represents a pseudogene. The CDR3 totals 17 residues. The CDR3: CASRTNLQGASNQPQHF. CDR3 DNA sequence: TGTGCCAGCCGAACAAATTTACAGGGGGCTTCAAATCAGCCCCAGCATTTT.

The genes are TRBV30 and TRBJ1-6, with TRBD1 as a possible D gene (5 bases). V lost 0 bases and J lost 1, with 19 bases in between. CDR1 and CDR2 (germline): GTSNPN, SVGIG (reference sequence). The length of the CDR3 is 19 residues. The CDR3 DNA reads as TGTGCCTGGAGTGTTTACAGCCAGGAGGGGCCTTCCTATAATTCACCCCTCCACTTT. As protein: CAWSVYSQEGPSYNSPLHF.

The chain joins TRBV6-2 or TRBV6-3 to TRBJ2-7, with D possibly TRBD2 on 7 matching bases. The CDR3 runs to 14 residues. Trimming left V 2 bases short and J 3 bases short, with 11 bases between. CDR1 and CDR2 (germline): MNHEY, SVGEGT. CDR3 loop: CASSYNGGLYEQYF. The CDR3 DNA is TGTGCCAGCAGTTACAACGGGGGGCTCTACGAGCAGTACTTC.

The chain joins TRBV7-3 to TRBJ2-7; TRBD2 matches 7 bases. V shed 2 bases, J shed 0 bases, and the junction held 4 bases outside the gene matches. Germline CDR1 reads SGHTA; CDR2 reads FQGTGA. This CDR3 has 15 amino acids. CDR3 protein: CASSLAGDSSYEQYF. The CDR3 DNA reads TGTGCCAGCAGCTTAGCGGGAGATAGCTCCTACGAGCAGTACTTC. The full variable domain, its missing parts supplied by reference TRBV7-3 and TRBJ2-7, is GAGVSQTPSNKVTEKGKYVELRCDPISGHTALYWYRQSLGQGPEFLIYFQGTGAADDSGLPNDRFFAVRPEGSVSTLKIQRTERGDSAVYLCASSLAGDSSYEQYFGPGTRLTVT.

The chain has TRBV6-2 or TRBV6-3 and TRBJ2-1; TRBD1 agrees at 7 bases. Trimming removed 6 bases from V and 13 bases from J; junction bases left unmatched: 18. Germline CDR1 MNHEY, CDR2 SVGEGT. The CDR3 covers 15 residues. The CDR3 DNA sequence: TGTGCCAGCAGCCAATCTGGTGGAAGGGGGCTTAATCAGTTCTTC. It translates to CASSQSGGRGLNQFF.

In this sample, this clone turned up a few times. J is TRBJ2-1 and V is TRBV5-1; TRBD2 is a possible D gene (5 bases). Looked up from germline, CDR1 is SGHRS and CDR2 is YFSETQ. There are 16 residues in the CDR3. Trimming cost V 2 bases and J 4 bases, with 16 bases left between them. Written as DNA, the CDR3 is TGCGCCAGCAGCTTAAATGAGGGCCTTATGTACAATGAGCAGTTCTTC. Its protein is CASSLNEGLMYNEQFF.

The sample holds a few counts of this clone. CDR3 protein: CASSLRLFAHTEAFF. The CDR3 region has the DNA TGTGCCAGCAGTTTACGACTGTTCGCCCACACTGAAGCTTTCTTT. The chain uses TRBV27 and TRBJ1-1; no firm D call. CDR3 length: 15 residues. CDR1 is MNHEY and CDR2 is SMNVEV in the germline V gene (reference sequence). Trimming stripped 2 bases from V and 3 bases from J, with 13 bases between.

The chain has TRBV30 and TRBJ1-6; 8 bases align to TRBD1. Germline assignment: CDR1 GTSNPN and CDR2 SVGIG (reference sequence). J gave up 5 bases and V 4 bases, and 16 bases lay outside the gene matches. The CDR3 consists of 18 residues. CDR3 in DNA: TGTGCCTGGATGGACAGGGTCCCTATTTTCCCAGATAATTCACCCCTCCACTTT. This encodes CAWMDRVPIFPDNSPLHF.

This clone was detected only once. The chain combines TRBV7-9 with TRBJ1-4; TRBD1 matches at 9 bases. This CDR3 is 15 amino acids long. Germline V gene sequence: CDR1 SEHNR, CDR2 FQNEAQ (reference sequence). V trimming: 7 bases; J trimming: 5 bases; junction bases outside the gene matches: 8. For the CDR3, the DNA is TGTGCCAGCATAACGCTCGGGACAGGGAATGAAAAACTGTTTTTT. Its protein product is CASITLGTGNEKLFF.

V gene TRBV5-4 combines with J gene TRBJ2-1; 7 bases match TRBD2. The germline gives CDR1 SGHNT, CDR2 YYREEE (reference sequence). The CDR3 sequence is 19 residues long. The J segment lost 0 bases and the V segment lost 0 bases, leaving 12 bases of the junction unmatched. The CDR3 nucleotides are TGTGCCAGCAGCTTGGATAAGCCTCGTGGCGGGAGCTCCTACAATGAGCAGTTCTTC. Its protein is CASSLDKPRGGSSYNEQFF.